This T cell receptor beta chain is drawn from a study of Ad26.COV2.S vaccination and SARS-CoV-2 variants. Notes on the study in general: Using TCR breadth and depth analyses may have led to underestimated total T cell responses. People given the vaccine had a wider spike-specific TCR breadth than placebo recipients did.

Per germline, CDR1 SGDLS and CDR2 YYNGEE. Between the trimmed V and J ends, which lost 3 bases and 5 bases, there was a span of 4 bases. This CDR3 is 11 amino acids long. As for this clone: What it binds is unknown.

Clones were sequenced by immunoSEQ multiplex PCR, and TCRdb holds only the in-frame ones, with some missing. The repertoire consists of about 350,000 clones, with about 90% occurring once and the leading ten covering 3.9%. The TCR sequence derives from a human donor who had recovered from COVID-19. Sequenced here: peripheral blood, sampled after recovery from COVID-19. The chain recombines TRBV9 with TRBJ2-3, with D unresolved. Here the CDR3 reads CASSEIDTQYF. DNA of the CDR3: TGTGCCAGCAGCGAAATAGATACGCAGTATTTT.